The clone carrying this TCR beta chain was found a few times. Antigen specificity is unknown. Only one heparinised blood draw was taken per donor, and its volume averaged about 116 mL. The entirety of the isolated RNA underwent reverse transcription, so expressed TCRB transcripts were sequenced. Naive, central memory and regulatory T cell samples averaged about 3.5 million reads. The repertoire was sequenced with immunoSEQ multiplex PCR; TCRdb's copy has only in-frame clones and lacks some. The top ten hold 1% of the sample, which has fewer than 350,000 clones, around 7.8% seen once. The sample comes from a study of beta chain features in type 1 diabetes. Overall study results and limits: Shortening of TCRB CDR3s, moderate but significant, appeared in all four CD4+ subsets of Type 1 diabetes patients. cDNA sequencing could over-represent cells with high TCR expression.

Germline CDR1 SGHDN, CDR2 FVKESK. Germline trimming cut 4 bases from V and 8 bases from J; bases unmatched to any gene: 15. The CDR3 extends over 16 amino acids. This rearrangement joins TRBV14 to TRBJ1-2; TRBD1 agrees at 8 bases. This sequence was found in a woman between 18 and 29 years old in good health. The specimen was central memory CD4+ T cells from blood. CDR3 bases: TGTGCCAGCAGCCTCGGACAGGGTCGGCCTTGGAGGGGCTACACCTTC. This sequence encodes CASSLGQGRPWRGYTF.